Listed here are 4 T cell receptor beta chains from one sample, sequenced in a study of T-cell reconstitution after alpha-beta-depleted transplantation in children. Unique molecular identifiers were incorporated during preparation of the TCRbeta library. TCRdb fed the PCR reads into MiXCR, producing one record per CDR3 protein. The sample carries about 610,000 distinct CDR3 sequences, about 10% recorded once. The sequencing here drew on PBMCs from the stem cell graft donor, taken from the stem cell graft. The source of these receptors is a human donor who donated a stem cell graft to a child with acute myeloid leukemia.

This clonotype was found a few times. Germline is not matched at one junction end, which may reflect a read error. This sequence joins TRBV10-3 and TRBJ2-7; D is ambiguous. Germline V CDR1 and CDR2: ENHRY, SYGVKD. CDR3 size: 11 residues. The CDR3 DNA sequence: TGTGCCATTAGAGGCTCCAACGAGCAGTACTTC. Translated, it gives CAIRGSNEQYF.

As concerns this clonotype: One end of the junction is discordant with germline, which a read error may explain. V is TRBV5-1 and J is TRBJ2-2, with 16 bases that match TRBD2. CDR1 and CDR2 from the germline V gene are SGHRS and YFSETQ. The CDR3 has 18 residues. The CDR3: CASSSGLAGGQETGERFF. Written as DNA, the CDR3 is TGCGCCAGCAGCTCGGGACTAGCGGGAGGGCAGGAAACCGGGGAGCGGTTTTTT.

This sequence joins TRBV7-6 and TRBJ1-4, with TRBD1 matching 7 bases. Losses at the gene ends were 5 bases for V and 8 bases for J; bases not matched to a gene: 14. The CDR3 is made up of 16 amino acids. Per the germline V gene, CDR1 is SGHVS and CDR2 is FNYEAQ. CDR3 bases: TGTGCCAGCAGCCCCTCGATCGACAGGGTGGGCGAAAAACTGTTTTTT. Protein sequence: CASSPSIDRVGEKLFF.

This clonotype was counted many times. V gene TRBV7-9 combines with J gene TRBJ2-3; D may be TRBD2 (5 bases). The CDR3 contains 16 residues. The germline CDR1 and CDR2 sequences are SEHNR and FQNEAQ (reference sequence). V lost 1 base to trimming and J lost 6 bases, with 17 bases between them. The CDR3 is CASSLGRTFEADTQYF. The CDR3 nucleotides read TGTGCCAGCAGCTTAGGGCGGACTTTCGAAGCTGATACGCAGTATTTT.